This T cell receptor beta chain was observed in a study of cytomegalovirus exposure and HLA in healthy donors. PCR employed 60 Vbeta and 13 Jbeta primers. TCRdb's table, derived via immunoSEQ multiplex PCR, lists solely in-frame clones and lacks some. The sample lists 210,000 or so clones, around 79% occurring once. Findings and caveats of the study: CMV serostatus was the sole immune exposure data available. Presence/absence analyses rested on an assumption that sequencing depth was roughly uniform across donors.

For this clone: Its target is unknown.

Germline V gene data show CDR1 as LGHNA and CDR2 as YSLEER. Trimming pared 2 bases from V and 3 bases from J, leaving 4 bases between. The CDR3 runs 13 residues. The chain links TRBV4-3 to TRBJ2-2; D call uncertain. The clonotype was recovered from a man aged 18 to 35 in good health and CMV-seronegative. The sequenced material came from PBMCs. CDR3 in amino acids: CASSQSHTGELFF. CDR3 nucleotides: TGCGCCAGCAGCCAAAGCCACACCGGGGAGCTGTTTTTT.